The TCR beta chain described here comes from a study of cytomegalovirus exposure and HLA in healthy donors. CDR1 and CDR2 from the germline V gene are SGDLS and YYNGEE. The V end was cut by 4 bases, the J end by 2 bases, with 15 bases between. The CDR3 spans 16 residues. The protocol was immunoSEQ multiplex PCR, while the TCRdb copy is restricted to in-frame clones and leaves out a portion. The sample has roughly 330,000 clones; around 87% are singletons. Sample: PBMCs. The chain joins TRBV9 to TRBJ2-2; the D gene is possibly TRBD1 (5 bases). The sequence came from a woman in her twenties or thirties in good health and CMV-seropositive. For the CDR3, the DNA is TGTGCCAGCAGCCCAGGGTGGGGAATAAACACCGGGGAGCTGTTTTTT. Residues: CASSPGWGINTGELFF.